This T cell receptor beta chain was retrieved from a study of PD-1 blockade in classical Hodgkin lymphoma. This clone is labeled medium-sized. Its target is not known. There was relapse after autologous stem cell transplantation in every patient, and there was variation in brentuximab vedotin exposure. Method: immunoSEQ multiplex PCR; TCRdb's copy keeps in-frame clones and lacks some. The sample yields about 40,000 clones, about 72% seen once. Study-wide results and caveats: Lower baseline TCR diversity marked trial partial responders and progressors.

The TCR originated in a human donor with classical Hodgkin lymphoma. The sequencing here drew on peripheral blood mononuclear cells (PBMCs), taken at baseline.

This CDR3 is CASASRWDNQPQHF. CDR3 DNA: TGTGCCAGCGCCAGCCGGTGGGACAATCAGCCCCAGCATTTT. V usage is TRBV7-9 and J usage is TRBJ1-5, with D unclear. Germline V gives CDR1 SEHNR, CDR2 FQNEAQ (reference sequence). V was cut by 8 bases and J by 3 bases, with 14 bases left in between. The CDR3 has 14 amino acids.